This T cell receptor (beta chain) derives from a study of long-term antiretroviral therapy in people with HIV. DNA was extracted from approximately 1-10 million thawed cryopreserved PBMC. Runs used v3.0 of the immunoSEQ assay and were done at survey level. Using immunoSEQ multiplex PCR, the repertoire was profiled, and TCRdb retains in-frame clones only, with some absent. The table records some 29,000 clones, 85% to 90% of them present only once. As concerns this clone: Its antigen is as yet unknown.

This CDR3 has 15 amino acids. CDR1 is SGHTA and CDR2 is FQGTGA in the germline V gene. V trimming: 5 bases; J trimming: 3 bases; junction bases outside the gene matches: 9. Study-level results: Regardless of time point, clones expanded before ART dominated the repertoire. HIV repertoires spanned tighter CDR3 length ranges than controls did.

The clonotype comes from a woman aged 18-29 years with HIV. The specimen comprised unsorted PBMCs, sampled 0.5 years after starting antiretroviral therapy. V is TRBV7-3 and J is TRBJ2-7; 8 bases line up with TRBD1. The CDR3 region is CASSGGTGSGYEQYF. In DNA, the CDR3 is TGTGCCAGCAGCGGGGGGACAGGCTCGGGCTACGAGCAGTACTTC.